This TCR beta chain comes out of a study of blood T cells in healthy people across ages (dated by TCRdb to the mid-2010s). Regarding the study in general: Template switching captured roughly one uniquely barcoded TCR beta cDNA molecule per two T cells in model experiments. Using deep sequencing normalized with unique cDNA molecular identifiers, the study measured how TCR beta repertoire diversity changes with age. The donors were divided into four age groups: young (average roughly 15 years), middle-aged (under 40), aged (approximately 59) and long-lived (82). Donors of different ages were randomly distributed across sequencing lanes to avoid experimental bias. Using the same blood draw, the study looked at two additional independent replicas of 1 million unique cDNA reads for two donors, one aged 18 to 30 and the other aged 80 or older. Points the paper makes about the study in general: Observed TCR beta diversity per million T cells fell roughly linearly with age, and a significant reduction was already apparent by age roughly 40. Estimates of total diversity based on one million sequenced T cells were considered lower bounds and underestimates. Conclusive comparison of naive and antigen-experienced compartments was prevented by the profiling of bulk unsorted PBMCs. The CMV infection status of donors was not known, potentially confounding age-related changes in expanded clonotypes. The percentage of naive T cells measured by flow cytometry correlated strongly with observed TCR beta diversity. Compared with the aged group, the long-lived group had more naive CD4+ T cells, fewer expanded clones and increased TCR diversity, a pattern suggesting age selection.

The library was built by means of 5' RACE. The sequencing machine was an Illumina HiSeq 2500. The second PCR ran for roughly 7 to 11 cycles and used a J-beta primer mix along with a sample-barcoded 5' primer. Each TCR beta cDNA molecule received a unique molecular identifier from a template-switch 5' adaptor carrying 12 random nucleotides. Each sample yielded at least 3 million CDR3-containing paired-end reads. First-strand cDNA was synthesized from all RNA with the Mint cDNA synthesis kit, primed by a TRBC-specific oligonucleotide. All cDNA was treated with uracil-DNA glycosylase and then went through a first 18-cycle PCR with the universal primers M1SS and BC2_uni_R. From the authors' description of their analysis: For normalization, 1 million high-quality reads were randomly selected from each sample, with every read carrying a distinct molecular identifier. Reads sharing molecular identifiers were discarded rather than binned into consensus sequences. MiTCR, with a Q25 quality threshold and the strictest error-elimination algorithm, was used for CDR3 identification, clonotype clustering and error correction. A nonparametric unseen species model using Euler transformation provided a lower-bound estimate of total TCR beta diversity. TCRdb trimmed public reads at Q25 via fastp, called clones via MiXCR and kept in-frame beta chains. Every distinct CDR3 protein forms one entry, paired with its most common genes and DNA. TCRdb's processing, not the authors' own work, is the source of the V and J calls. The sample includes 850,000 to 1,300,000 distinct CDR3 sequences, with 45% observed a single time. Of the sample, about 19% falls within the top ten clones.

From a lookup of the germline V gene (reference sequence), CDR1 and CDR2 are DFQATT and SNEGSKA. Trimming accounts for 3 bases at V and 4 bases at J, while the number of junction bases matched to no gene is 8. The CDR3 runs 16 amino acids, cysteine and phenylalanine included. Solely the CDR3 DNA is kept, with 48 bases framed from the first base. Systemically healthy Caucasian individuals from Russia, 39 in total and aged roughly 6 to 100 years, were included as donors. Each donor gave approximately 10 milliliters of peripheral blood, collected into EDTA-treated Vacutainer tubes. Ficoll-Paque density-gradient centrifugation was used to isolate PBMCs, with at least 6 million per sample. Total RNA was extracted from PBMCs with Trizol reagent, with at least 6 micrograms obtained per sample. Naive CD45RAhigh/CD27high T cell percentages were measured by flow cytometry on a PBMC aliquot from every donor.

This clonotype has at least ten counts. The antigen it binds to is not known. Base qualities were left out, and no much larger clone turns up one base away. The sequencing sample was made of blood. The chain couples TRBV20-1 to TRBJ2-1, with TRBD2 identical over 11 junction bases. The origin of this receptor is a woman aged 55-75 years in good health. The DNA sequence follows: TGCAGTGCTAGTAGGGTAGCGGGAGGGGCGTACAATGAGCAGTTCTTC. This is translated as CSASRVAGGAYNEQFF.